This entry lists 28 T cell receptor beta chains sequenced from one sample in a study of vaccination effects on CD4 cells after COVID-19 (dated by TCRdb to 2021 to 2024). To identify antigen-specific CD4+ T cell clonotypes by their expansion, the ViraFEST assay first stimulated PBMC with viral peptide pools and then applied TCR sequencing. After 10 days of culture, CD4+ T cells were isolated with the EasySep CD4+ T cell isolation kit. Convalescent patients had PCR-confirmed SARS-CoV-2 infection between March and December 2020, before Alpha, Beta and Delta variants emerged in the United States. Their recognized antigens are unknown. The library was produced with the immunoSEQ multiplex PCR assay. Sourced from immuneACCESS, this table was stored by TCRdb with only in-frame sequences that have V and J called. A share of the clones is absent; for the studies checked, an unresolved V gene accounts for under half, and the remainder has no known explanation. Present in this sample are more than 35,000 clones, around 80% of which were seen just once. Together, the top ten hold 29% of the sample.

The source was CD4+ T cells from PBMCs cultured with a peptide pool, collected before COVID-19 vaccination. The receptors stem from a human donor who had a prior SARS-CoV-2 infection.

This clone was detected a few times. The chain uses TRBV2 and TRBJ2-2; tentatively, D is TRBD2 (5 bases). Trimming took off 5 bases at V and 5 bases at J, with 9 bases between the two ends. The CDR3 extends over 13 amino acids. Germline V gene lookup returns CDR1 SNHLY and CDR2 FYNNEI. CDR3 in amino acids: CASSTRGTGELFF. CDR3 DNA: TGTGCCAGCAGTACCCGGGGTACCGGGGAGCTGTTTTTT.

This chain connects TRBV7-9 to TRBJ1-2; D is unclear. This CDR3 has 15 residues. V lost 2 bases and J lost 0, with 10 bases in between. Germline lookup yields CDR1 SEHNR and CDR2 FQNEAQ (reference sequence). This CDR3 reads CASSLFGGTNYGYTF. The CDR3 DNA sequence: TGTGCCAGCAGCTTATTTGGCGGTACTAACTATGGCTACACCTTC.

The CDR3 sequence is CASSYLGLEYDTQYF. The CDR3 DNA follows: TGTGCCAGCAGTTACCTGGGACTGGAATACGATACGCAGTATTTT. This rearrangement joins TRBV6-2 or TRBV6-3 to TRBJ2-3; D possibly corresponds to TRBD2 (6 bases). The CDR3 has 15 residues. V lost 2 bases and J lost 6, with 15 bases in between. Germline-derived CDR1 and CDR2 are MNHEY and SVGEGT.

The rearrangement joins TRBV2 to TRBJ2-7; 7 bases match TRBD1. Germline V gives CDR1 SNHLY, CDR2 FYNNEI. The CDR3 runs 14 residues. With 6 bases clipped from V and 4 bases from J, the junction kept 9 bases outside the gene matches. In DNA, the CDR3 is TGTGCCAGCAGGAGACCGGGACAGCTATACGAGCAGTACTTC. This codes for CASRRPGQLYEQYF.

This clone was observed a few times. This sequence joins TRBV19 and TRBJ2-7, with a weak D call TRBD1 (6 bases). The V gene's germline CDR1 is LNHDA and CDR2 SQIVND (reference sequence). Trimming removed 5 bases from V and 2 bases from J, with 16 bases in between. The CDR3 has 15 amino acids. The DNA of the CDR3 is TGTGCCAGTAGTGATTCAGGGGTTGTGGCCTACGAGCAGTACTTC. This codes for CASSDSGVVAYEQYF.

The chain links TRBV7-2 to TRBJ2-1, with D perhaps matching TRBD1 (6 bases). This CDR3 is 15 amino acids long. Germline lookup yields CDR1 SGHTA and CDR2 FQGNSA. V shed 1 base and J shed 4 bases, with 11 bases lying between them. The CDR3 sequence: CASSLGGQRYNEQFF. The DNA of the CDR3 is TGTGCCAGCAGCTTAGGGGGACAAAGGTACAATGAGCAGTTCTTC.

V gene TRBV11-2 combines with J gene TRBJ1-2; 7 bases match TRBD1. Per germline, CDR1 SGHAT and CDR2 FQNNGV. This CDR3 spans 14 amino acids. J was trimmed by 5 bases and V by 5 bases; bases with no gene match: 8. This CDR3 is CASSLLNRGYGYTF. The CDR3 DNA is TGTGCCAGCAGCCTCCTCAACAGGGGTTATGGCTACACCTTC.

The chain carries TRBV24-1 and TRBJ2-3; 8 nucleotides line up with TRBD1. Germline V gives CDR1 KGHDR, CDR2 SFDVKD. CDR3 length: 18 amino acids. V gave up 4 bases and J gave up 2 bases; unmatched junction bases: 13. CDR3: CATSEFGTGQDDTDTQYF. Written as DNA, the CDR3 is TGTGCCACCAGTGAATTTGGAACGGGACAGGACGACACAGATACGCAGTATTTT.

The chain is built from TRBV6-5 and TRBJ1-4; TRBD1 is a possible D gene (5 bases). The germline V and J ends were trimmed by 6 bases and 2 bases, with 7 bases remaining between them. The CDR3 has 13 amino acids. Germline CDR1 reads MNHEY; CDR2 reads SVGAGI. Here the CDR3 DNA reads TGTGCCAGCAGAAGGGGCACTAATGAAAAACTGTTTTTT. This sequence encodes CASRRGTNEKLFF.

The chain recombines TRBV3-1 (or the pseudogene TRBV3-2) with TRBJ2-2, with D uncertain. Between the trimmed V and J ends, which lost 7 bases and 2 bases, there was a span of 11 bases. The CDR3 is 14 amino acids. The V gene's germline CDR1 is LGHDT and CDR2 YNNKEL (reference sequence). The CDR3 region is CASTPRRNTGELFF. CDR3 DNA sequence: TGTGCCAGCACCCCGCGGAGAAACACCGGGGAGCTGTTTTTT.

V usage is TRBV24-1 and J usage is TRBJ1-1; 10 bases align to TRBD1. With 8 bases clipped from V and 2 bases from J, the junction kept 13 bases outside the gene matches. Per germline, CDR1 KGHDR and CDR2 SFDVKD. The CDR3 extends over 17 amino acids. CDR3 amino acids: CATILPPGQGGNTEAFF. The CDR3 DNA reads TGTGCCACCATCCTCCCGCCCGGACAGGGGGGAAACACTGAAGCTTTCTTT.

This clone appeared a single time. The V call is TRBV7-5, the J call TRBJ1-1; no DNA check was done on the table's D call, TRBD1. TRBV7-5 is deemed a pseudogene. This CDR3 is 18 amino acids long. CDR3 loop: CARSLTSGTGMFGTEAFF. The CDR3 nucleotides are TGTGCCAGAAGCTTAACATCCGGGACAGGGATGTTTGGCACTGAAGCTTTCTTT.

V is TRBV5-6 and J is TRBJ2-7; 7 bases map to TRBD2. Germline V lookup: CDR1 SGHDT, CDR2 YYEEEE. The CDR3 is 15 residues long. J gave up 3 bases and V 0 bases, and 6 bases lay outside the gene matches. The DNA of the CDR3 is TGTGCCAGCAGCTTGGGCCCGGGAGGAGGCTACGAGCAGTACTTC. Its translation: CASSLGPGGGYEQYF.

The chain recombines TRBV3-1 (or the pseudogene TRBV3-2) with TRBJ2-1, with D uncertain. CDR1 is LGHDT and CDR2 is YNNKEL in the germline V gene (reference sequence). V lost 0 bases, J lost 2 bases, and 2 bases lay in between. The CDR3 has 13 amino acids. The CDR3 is CASSQEAYNEQFF. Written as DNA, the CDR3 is TGTGCCAGCAGCCAAGAGGCCTACAATGAGCAGTTCTTC.

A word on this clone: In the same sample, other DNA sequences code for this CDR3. This CDR3 reads CASSSRGTDTQYF. CDR3 nucleotides: TGTGCCAGCAGTTCCCGGGGCACAGATACGCAGTATTTT. The chain carries TRBV27 and TRBJ2-3; D is uncertain. Trimming removed 4 bases at V and 1 base at J, with 6 bases between. The CDR3 spans 13 residues. CDR1 and CDR2 from the germline V gene are MNHEY and SMNVEV (reference sequence).

The DNA for the CDR3 is TGCGCCAGCAGCCTGGTAGGAGGGAGCAATCAGCCCCAGCATTTT. Its translation is CASSLVGGSNQPQHF. This chain links TRBV4-1 with TRBJ1-5, with no clear D. Trimming removed 4 bases at V and 1 base at J, with 11 bases between. CDR1 is MGHRA, CDR2 YSYEKL, per germline. The CDR3 is made up of 15 amino acids.

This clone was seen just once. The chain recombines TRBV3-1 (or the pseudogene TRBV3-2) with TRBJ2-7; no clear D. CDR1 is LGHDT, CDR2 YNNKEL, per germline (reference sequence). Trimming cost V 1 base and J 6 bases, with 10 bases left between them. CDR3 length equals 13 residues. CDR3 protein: CASSQVRIGEQYF. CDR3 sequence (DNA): TGTGCCAGCAGCCAAGTTAGAATCGGCGAGCAGTACTTC.

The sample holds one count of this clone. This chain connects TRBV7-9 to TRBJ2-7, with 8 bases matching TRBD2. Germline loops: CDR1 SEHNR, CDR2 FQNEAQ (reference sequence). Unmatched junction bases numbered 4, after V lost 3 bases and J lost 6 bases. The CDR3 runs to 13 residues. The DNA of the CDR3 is TGTGCCAGCAGCTTTGCGGGAGGTCGCGAGCAGTACTTC. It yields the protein CASSFAGGREQYF.

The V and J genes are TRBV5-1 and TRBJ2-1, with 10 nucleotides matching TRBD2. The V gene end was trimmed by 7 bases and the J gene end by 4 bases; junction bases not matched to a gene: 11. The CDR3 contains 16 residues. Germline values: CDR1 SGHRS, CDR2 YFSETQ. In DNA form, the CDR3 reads TGCGCCAGCGGACCCCGGGCTAGCGGGGGATACAATGAGCAGTTCTTC. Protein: CASGPRASGGYNEQFF.

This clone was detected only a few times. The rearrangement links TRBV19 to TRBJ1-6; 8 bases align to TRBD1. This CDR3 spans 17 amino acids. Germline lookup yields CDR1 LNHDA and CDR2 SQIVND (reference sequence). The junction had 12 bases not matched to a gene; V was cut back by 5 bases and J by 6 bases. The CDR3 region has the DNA TGTGCCAGTAGTTCTGGCGGGGGTGGACAGGGTAATTCACCCCTCCACTTT. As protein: CASSSGGGGQGNSPLHF.

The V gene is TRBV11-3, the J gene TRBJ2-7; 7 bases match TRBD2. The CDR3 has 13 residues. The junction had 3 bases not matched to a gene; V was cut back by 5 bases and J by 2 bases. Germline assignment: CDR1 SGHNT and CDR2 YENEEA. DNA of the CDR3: TGTGCCAGCAGCCTAAGCGGGACCTACGAGCAGTACTTC. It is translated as CASSLSGTYEQYF.

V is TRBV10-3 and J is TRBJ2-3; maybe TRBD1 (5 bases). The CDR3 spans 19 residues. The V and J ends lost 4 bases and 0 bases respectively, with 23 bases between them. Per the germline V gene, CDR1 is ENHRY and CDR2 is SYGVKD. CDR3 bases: TGTGCCATCAGTGCACCTTCCAGGGTAACCGTACAGAGCACAGATACGCAGTATTTT. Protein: CAISAPSRVTVQSTDTQYF.

CDR3 residues: CASSPREAPGEQYF. CDR3 DNA: TGTGCCAGCAGCCCTCGGGAAGCCCCCGGGGAGCAGTACTTC. The rearrangement links TRBV7-8 to TRBJ2-7; possible D gene TRBD2, 5 bases. The CDR3 runs 14 residues. V was trimmed by 5 bases and J by 7 bases, leaving 18 bases between them. Germline V gene data show CDR1 as SGHVS and CDR2 as FQNEAQ.

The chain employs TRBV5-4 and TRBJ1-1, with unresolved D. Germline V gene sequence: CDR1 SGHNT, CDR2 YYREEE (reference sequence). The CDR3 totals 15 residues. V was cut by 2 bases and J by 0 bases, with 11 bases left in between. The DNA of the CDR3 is TGTGCCAGCAGCTTACTCACGGCTGTGAACACTGAAGCTTTCTTT. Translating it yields CASSLLTAVNTEAFF.

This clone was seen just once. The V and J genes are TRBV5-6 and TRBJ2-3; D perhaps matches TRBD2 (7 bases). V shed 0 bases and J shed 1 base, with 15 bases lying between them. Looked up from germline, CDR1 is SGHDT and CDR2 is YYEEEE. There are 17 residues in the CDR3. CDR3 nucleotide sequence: TGTGCCAGCAGCTTGGTTGTGGGGGCGGGAGGCACAGATACGCAGTATTTT. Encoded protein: CASSLVVGAGGTDTQYF.

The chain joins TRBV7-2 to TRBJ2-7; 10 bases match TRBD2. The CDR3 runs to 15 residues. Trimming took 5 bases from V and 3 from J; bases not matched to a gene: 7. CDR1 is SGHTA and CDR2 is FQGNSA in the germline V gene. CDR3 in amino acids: CASSPGASGGYEQYF. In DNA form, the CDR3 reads TGTGCCAGCAGCCCGGGGGCTAGCGGGGGCTACGAGCAGTACTTC.

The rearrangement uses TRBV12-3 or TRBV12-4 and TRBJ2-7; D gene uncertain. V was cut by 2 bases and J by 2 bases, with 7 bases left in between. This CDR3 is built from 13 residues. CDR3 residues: CASSLQGTYEQYF. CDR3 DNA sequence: TGTGCCAGCAGTTTACAAGGGACCTACGAGCAGTACTTC.

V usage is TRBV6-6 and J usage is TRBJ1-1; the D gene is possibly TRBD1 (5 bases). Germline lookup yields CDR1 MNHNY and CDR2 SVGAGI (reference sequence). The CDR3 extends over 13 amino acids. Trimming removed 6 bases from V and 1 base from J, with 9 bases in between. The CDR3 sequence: CASSRTGNTEAFF. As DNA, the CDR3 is TGTGCCAGCAGCCGAACAGGGAACACTGAAGCTTTCTTT.